This T cell receptor beta chain was identified in a study of blood T cell repertoires in COVID-19. Study-level background: PBMCs, B-cell-depleted T cells, or T cells provided the cDNA or gDNA that made up the material.

Per germline, CDR1 SGHNT and CDR2 YYREEE (reference sequence). V was clipped by 1 base and J by 1 base, with 11 bases between them. The CDR3 contains 15 residues. Original methodology: By means of reference gene primer amplification, nucleated cell counts were estimated. The method was immunoSEQ multiplex PCR; TCRdb's version includes in-frame clones alone and lacks a portion of them. That table gives V, J and clone size, and the DNA gave D and trimming. The sample includes 55,000 to 70,000 clones, about four fifths of them seen just once. Material: peripheral blood. This chain links TRBV5-4 with TRBJ1-2, with a possible D match to TRBD1 (5 bases). This clonotype originated in a woman of 80 years or more with acute or convalescent COVID-19. This CDR3 reads CASSLLDIDNYGYTF. CDR3 DNA: TGTGCCAGCAGCTTGTTGGACATCGATAACTATGGCTACACCTTC.